The sequence of this T cell receptor beta chain was determined in a study of blood T cell repertoires in COVID-19. Study-wide background: COVID-19 samples from acute and convalescent phases originated in the United States, Italy and Spain. Nucleic acid was either cDNA or gDNA, and it came from T cells, B-cell-depleted T cells, or PBMCs.

The V gene end was trimmed by 0 bases and the J gene end by 5 bases; junction bases not matched to a gene: 8. The CDR3 sequence is 17 residues long. Per germline, CDR1 LGHDT and CDR2 YNNKEL (reference sequence). Authors' analysis steps: Using reference gene primer amplification, nucleated cell counts were estimated. TCRdb keeps only in-frame clones here, not all; method: immunoSEQ multiplex PCR. Clonal size and the V and J genes are those of that table, whereas D and trimming came from the DNA. The data show roughly 150,000 clones, over 70% seen once. This clonotype was obtained from a human donor in a cohort sampled during active COVID-19. The rearrangement uses TRBV3-1 (or the pseudogene TRBV3-2) and TRBJ2-2, with 8 bases matching TRBD2. Source material: peripheral blood. The CDR3 spells CASSQDWAGGFTGELFF. Here the CDR3 DNA reads TGTGCCAGCAGCCAAGATTGGGCGGGAGGTTTTACCGGGGAGCTGTTTTTT.